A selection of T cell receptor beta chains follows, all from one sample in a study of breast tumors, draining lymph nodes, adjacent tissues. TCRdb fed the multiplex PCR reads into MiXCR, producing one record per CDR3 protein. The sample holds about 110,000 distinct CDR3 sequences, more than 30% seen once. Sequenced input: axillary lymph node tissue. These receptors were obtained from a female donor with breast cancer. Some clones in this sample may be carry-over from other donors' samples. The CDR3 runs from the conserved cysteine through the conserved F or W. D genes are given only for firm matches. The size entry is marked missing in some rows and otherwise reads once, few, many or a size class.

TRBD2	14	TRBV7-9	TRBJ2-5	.	TGTGCCAGCAGCTTTGGGTTGGGGGGGGAGACCCAGTACTTC	CASSFGLGGETQYF
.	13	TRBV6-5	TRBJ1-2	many	TGTGCCAGCAGCCCGGACAGACTCTATGGCTACACCTTC	CASSPDRLYGYTF
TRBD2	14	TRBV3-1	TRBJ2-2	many	TGTGCCAGCAGCCACAGCGGGGGGGCCGGGGAGCTGTTTTTT	CASSHSGGAGELFF
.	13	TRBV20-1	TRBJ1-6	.	TGCAGTGCTAGGGTCAGGGTAGGCTCACCCCTCCACTTT	CSARVRVGSPLHF
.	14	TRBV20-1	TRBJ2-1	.	TGCAGTGCTAGTGTAGTCGAGCCCTACAATGAGCAGTTCTTC	CSASVVEPYNEQFF
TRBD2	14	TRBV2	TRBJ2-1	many	TGTGCCAGCAGTCCGGGACTAGCGGGCACGGGACAGTTCTTC	CASSPGLAGTGQFF
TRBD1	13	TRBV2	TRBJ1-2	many	TGTGCCAGCAGGGGGACAGGGACGACAGGCTACACCTTC	CASRGTGTTGYTF
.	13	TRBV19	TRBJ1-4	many	TGTGCCAGATTGACTGGCACTAATGAAAAACTGTTTTTT	CARLTGTNEKLFF
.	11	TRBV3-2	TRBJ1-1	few	TGTGCCAGCAGCCAGATGGTGCAAGCTTTCTTT	CASSQMVQAFF
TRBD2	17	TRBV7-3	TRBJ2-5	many	TGTGCCAGCAGCACACGCCCACTAGCGGAGGGGGGGGAGACCCAGTACTTC	CASSTRPLAEGGETQYF
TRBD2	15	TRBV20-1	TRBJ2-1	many	TGCAGTGCCGGGACTAGCGGGGTCTCCTACAATGAGCAGTTCTTC	CSAGTSGVSYNEQFF
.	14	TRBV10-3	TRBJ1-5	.	TGTGCCATCAGTAGTACCAGGGCGAGTGAGCCCCAGCATTTT	CAISSTRASEPQHF
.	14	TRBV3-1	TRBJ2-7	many	TGTGCCAGCAGCCTAGACAGGATTCCCTACGAGCAGTACTTC	CASSLDRIPYEQYF
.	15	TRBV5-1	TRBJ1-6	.	TGCGCCAGCAGCCGTGGGAGCTCCTATAATTCACCCCTCCACTTT	CASSRGSSYNSPLHF
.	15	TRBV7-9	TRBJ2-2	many	TGTGCCAGCAGCGCAAGGGCCTCGGTCACCGGGGAGCTGTTTTTT	CASSARASVTGELFF
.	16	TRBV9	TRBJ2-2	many	TGTGCCAGCAGCGTATGGGGGGGCGTAAGTCCCGGGGAGCTGTTTTTT	CASSVWGGVSPGELFF
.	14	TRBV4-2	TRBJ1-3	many	TGTGCCAGCAGCCAAGCCAGGGCTGGAAACACCATATATTTT	CASSQARAGNTIYF
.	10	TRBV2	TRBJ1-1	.	TGTGCCAGCAGGGGGACTGAAGCTTTCTTT	CASRGTEAFF
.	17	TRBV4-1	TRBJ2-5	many	TGCGCCAGCAGCCAAGTACGAAGGGGCCAGACACAAGAGACCCAGTACTTC	CASSQVRRGQTQETQYF
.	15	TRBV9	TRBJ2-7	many	TGTGCCAGCAGCGTAGAGGGACTTCCAGCCTACGAGCAGTACTTC	CASSVEGLPAYEQYF
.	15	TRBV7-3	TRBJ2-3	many	TGTGCCAGCAGCTTCCGGGGGAGCAGCACAGATACGCAGTATTTT	CASSFRGSSTDTQYF
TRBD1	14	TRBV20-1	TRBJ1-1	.	TGCAGTGCTAGATTTCGGACAGGAAATACTGAAGTTTTCTTT	CSARFRTGNTEVFF
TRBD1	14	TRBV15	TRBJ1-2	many	TGTGCCACCAGCAGGGACAGGGTGAACTATGGCTACACCTTC	CATSRDRVNYGYTF
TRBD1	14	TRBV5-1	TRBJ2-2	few	TGCGCCAGCGGCTGGACAGGGCGGACCGAGGAGCTGTTTTTT	CASGWTGRTEELFF
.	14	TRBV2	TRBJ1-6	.	TGTGCCAGCATGGGCAGCACCTATAATTCACCCCTCCACTTT	CASMGSTYNSPLHF
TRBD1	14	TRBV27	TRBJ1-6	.	TGTGCCAGCAGAGGGGGCAGGGTGGATTCACCCCTCCACTTT	CASRGGRVDSPLHF
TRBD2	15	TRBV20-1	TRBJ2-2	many	TGCAGTGCTAGACCTAGCGGGAGGGGAACCGGGGAGCTGTTTTTT	CSARPSGRGTGELFF
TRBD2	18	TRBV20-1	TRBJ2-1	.	TGCAGTGCTAGAGTGGGGACTAGCGGGAGTGGAACGTCACGTGAGCAGTTCTTC	CSARVGTSGSGTSREQFF
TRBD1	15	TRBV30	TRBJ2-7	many	TGTGCCTGGAGTTCAGACGGGACAGGGGCCTACGAGCAGTACTTC	CAWSSDGTGAYEQYF
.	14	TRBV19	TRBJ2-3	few	TGTGCCAGTAGGGTAGGGTGGGGGCCGGATACGCAGTATTTT	CASRVGWGPDTQYF
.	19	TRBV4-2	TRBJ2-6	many	TGTGCCAGCAGCCAAGAGAAGGGGGGCTCCCTTTCTGGGGCCAACGTCCTGACTTTC	CASSQEKGGSLSGANVLTF
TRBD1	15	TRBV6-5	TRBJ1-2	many	TGTGCCAGCAGTTACGCGGACAGGGGGAACTATGGCTACACCTTC	CASSYADRGNYGYTF
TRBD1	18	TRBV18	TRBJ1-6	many	TGTGCCAGCTCACCTCTCATGCCGGGACAGTCCTATAATTCACCCCTCCACTTT	CASSPLMPGQSYNSPLHF
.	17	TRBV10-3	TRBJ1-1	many	TGTGCCATCAGTGATTCCACGAGGGGCGTTCGGAACACTGAAGCTTTCTTT	CAISDSTRGVRNTEAFF
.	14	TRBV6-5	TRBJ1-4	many	TGTGCCAGCAAAGTAGGGACCAGAGTTGAAAAACTGTTTTTT	CASKVGTRVEKLFF
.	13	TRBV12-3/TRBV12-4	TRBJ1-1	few	TGTGCCAGCAGTACGACAGTGAACACTGAAGCTTTCTTT	CASSTTVNTEAFF
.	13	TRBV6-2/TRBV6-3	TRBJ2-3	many	TGTGCCAGTATTCAGGAAGGCACAGATACGCAGTATTTT	CASIQEGTDTQYF
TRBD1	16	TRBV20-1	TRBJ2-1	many	TGCAGTACTAGATCCCGGGACAGTTCCTCCTACAATGAGCAGTTCTTC	CSTRSRDSSSYNEQFF
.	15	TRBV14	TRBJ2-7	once	TGTGCCAGCAGCCAAGATTGTGTACGGGCCTACGAGCAGTACTTC	CASSQDCVRAYEQYF
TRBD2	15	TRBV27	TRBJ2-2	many	TGTGCCAGCAGTTTATTAGCGGGAGAGGCCGGGGAGCTGTTTTTT	CASSLLAGEAGELFF
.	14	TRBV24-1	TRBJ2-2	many	TGTGCCACCAGTGACTCAGGGTTCGCCGGGGAGCTGTTTTTT	CATSDSGFAGELFF
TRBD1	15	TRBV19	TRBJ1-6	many	TGTGCCAGTAGCCCCGTAGGGGGCATTAACTCACCCCTCCACTTT	CASSPVGGINSPLHF
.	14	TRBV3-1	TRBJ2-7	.	TGCGCCAGCAGCCAAGATAGGGACCACTACAAGCAGTACTTC	CASSQDRDHYKQYF
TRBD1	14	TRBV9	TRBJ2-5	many	TGTGCCAGCAGCGGGACAGGGGCCGGGGAGACCCAGTCCTTC	CASSGTGAGETQSF
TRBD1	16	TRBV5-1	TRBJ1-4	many	TGCGCCAGCAGCTTGACAGGGGGCACTACTAATGAAAAACTGTTTTTT	CASSLTGGTTNEKLFF
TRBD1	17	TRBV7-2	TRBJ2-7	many	TGTGCCAGCAGCTTACGGGGCCGGGACAGGGGGGACTACGAGCAGTACTTC	CASSLRGRDRGDYEQYF
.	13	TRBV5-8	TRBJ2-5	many	TGTGCCAGCAGCTTTACAGGGCAAGAGACCCAGTACTTC	CASSFTGQETQYF
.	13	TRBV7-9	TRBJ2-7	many	TGTGCCAGCAGCTTCCCGACGGCCCACGAGCAGTACTTC	CASSFPTAHEQYF
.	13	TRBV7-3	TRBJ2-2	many	TGTGCCAGCAGCCCCTGGGTGACCGGGGAGCTGTTTTTT	CASSPWVTGELFF
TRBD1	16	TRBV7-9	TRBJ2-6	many	TGTGCCAGCAGCCCGGGACAGCCGTCTGGGGCCAACGTCCCGACTTTC	CASSPGQPSGANVPTF
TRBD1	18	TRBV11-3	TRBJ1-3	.	TGTGCCAGCAGCTGGCATGGACAGGGGATAGACTCTGGAAACACCATATATTTT	CASSWHGQGIDSGNTIYF
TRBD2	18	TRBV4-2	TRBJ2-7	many	TGTGCCAGCAGCCAAGATCTCTCGGGTAGCGGGATCACCTACGAGCAGTACTTC	CASSQDLSGSGITYEQYF
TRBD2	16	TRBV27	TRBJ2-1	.	TGTGCCAGCAGTCCTGATTTTTTTACTGGGGGGGATGAGCAGTTCTTC	CASSPDFFTGGDEQFF
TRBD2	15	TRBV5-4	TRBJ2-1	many	TGTGCCAGCAGTTCAACCCGGGGGGGCCACAATGAGCAGTTCTTC	CASSSTRGGHNEQFF
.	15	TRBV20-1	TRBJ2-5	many	TGCAGTGCTAGAGATTCAACTAGTCCTTTGGAGACCCAGTACTTC	CSARDSTSPLETQYF
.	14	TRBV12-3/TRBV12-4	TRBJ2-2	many	TGTGCCAGCAGTTTAGGCCTAAACACCGGGGAGCTGTTTTTT	CASSLGLNTGELFF
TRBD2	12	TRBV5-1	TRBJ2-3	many	TGCGCCAGCAGCTTAACTAGCGGTTCTCGGTATTTT	CASSLTSGSRYF
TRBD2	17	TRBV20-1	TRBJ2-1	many	TGCAGTGCTAGAGATTGGAGCGGGGCTAGCTCCTACAATGAGCAGTTCTTC	CSARDWSGASSYNEQFF
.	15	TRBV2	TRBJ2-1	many	TGTGCCAGCAGTGAAGCGGGAGGCTCCTACAATGAGCAGTTCTTC	CASSEAGGSYNEQFF
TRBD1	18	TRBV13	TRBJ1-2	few	TGTGCCAGCAGCCCCCACCTTCTTACAGGGGGCGGAAACTATGGCTACACCTTC	CASSPHLLTGGGNYGYTF